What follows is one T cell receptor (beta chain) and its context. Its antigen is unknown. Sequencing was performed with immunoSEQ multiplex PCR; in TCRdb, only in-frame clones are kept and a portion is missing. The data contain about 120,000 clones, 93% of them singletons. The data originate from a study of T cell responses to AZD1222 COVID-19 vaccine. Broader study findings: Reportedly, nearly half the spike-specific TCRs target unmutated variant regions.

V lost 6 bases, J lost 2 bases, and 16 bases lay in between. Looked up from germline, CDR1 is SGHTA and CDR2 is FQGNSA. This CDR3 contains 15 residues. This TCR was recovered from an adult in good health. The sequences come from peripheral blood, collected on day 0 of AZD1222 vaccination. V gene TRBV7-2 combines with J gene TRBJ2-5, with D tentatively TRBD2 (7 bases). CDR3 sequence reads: CASSYKGGFQETQYF. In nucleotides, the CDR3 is TGTGCCAGCAGTTACAAGGGGGGGTTTCAAGAGACCCAGTACTTC.